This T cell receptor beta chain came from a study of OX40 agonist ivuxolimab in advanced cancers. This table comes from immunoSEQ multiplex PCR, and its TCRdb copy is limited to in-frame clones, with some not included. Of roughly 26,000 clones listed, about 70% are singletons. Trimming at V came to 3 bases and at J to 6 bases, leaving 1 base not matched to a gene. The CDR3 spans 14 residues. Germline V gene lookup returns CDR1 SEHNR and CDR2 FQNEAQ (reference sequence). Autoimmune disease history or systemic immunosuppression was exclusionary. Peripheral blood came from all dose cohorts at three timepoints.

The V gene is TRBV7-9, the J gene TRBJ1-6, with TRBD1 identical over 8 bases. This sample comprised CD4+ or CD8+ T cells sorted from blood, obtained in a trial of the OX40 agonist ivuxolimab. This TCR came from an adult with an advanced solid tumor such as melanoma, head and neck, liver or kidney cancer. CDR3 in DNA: TGTGCCAGCAGCTTCGACAGGGGTAATTCACCCCTCCACTTT. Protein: CASSFDRGNSPLHF.